This T cell receptor (beta chain) was observed in a study of beta chain features in type 1 diabetes. General study findings and limits: Moderate yet significant TCRB CDR3 shortening was seen in Type 1 diabetes patients in all four CD4+ subsets.

The germline V gene has CDR1 SGHTA and CDR2 FQGNSA. The V end lost 5 bases, the J end lost 4 bases, and 12 bases lay between the germline ends. This CDR3 is 13 amino acids long. The whole isolated RNA underwent reverse transcription, so sequencing captured expressed TCRB transcripts. Profiling relied on immunoSEQ multiplex PCR, and the TCRdb table lists in-frame clones only, not all of them. The table has some 370,000 clones, around 10% seen once. This clone showed up just a few times. Its antigen is unidentified. The TCR originated in a man aged 25-45 years with type 1 diabetes. The V gene is TRBV7-2, the J gene TRBJ2-7, with D possibly matching TRBD1 (6 bases). The sample was central memory CD4+ T cells from blood. DNA for the CDR3: TGTGCCAGCAGCGGTACAGGGATTTACGAGCAGTACTTC. This sequence encodes CASSGTGIYEQYF. The variable domain in full, with the rest retrieved from reference TRBV7-2 and TRBJ2-7, is GAGVSQSPSNKVTEKGKDVELRCDPISGHTALYWYRQSLGQGLEFLIYFQGNSAPDKSGLPSDRFSAERTGGSVSTLTIQRTQQEDSAVYLCASSGTGIYEQYFGPGTRLTVT.